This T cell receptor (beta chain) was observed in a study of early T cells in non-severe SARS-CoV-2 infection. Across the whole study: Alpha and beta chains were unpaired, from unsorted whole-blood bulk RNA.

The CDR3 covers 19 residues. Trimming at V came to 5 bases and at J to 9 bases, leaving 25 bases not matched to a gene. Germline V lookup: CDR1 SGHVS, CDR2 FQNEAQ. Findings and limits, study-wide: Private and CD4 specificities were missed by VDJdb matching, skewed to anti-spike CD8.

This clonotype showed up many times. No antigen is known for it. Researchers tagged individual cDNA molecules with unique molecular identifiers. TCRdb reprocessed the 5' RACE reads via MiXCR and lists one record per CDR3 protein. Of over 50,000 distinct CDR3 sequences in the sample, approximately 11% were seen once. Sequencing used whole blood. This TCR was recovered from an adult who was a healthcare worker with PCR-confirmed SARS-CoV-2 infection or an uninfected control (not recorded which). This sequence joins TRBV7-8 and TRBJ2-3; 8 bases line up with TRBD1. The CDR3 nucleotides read TGTGCCAGCAGCAAGACAACCGCGCGTAGGGACAGGAGCGTAGCAACGCAGTATTTT. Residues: CASSKTTARRDRSVATQYF.